Shown below are 30 T cell receptor beta chains from a single sample sequenced in a study. TCRdb re-called the RT-PCR reads with MiXCR, one entry per CDR3 protein. The table records about 680,000 distinct CDR3 sequences, 14% of them present only once. What was sequenced was memory CD4+ T cells from blood. These receptors all stem from a female donor in good health, serving as a healthy control.

This chain joins TRBV6-5 and TRBJ1-1; D is undetermined. Germline V gene data show CDR1 as MNHEY and CDR2 as SVGAGI. This CDR3 region has 16 residues. The germline V and J ends were trimmed by 2 bases and 2 bases, with 15 bases remaining between them. The CDR3 coding sequence is TGTGCCAGCAGTTACGGTCCCGGGATTGGTAACACTGAAGCTTTCTTT. As protein: CASSYGPGIGNTEAFF.

There are many counts of this clonotype. The V gene is TRBV15, the J gene TRBJ2-7, with D perhaps matching TRBD2 (5 bases). The CDR3 covers 15 residues. V was clipped by 0 bases and J by 3 bases, with 12 bases between them. The germline gives CDR1 LNHNV, CDR2 YYDKDF (reference sequence). CDR3 sequence (DNA): TGTGCCACCAGCAGAGAGCGGGTAGAAGGCTACGAGCAGTACTTC. Translated: CATSRERVEGYEQYF. Using reference TRBV15 and TRBJ2-7 for the parts outside the CDR3, the full variable domain is DAMVIQNPRYQVTQFGKPVTLSCSQTLNHNVMYWYQQKSSQAPKLLFHYYDKDFNNEADTPDNFQSRRPNTSFCFLDIRSPGLGDTAMYLCATSRERVEGYEQYFGPGTRLTVT.

This chain uses TRBV28 with TRBJ1-5; D is perhaps TRBD1 (6 bases). The CDR3 runs 15 residues. The V and J ends lost 8 bases and 1 base respectively, with 15 bases between them. Germline V CDR1 and CDR2: MDHEN, SYDVKM. The CDR3 DNA follows: TGTGCCAGCCAAATTGGGACACCGAGCAATCAGCCCCAGCATTTT. This codes for CASQIGTPSNQPQHF.

This clonotype was observed a single time. The chain combines TRBV15 with TRBJ2-4; perhaps TRBD1 as D (5 bases). The germline gives CDR1 LNHNV, CDR2 YYDKDF (reference sequence). This CDR3 comprises 17 residues. The germline V and J ends were trimmed by 0 bases and 7 bases, with 19 bases remaining between them. The CDR3 reads CATSRDYGRVDGNIQYF. The CDR3 DNA reads as TGTGCCACCAGCAGAGATTACGGCAGGGTAGATGGGAACATTCAGTACTTC.

The chain employs TRBV6-2 or TRBV6-3 and TRBJ1-2; no reliable D call. Trimming cost V 5 bases and J 6 bases, with 16 bases left between them. CDR1 and CDR2 from the germline V gene are MNHEY and SVGEGT. This CDR3 has 14 amino acids. CDR3 bases: TGTGCCAGCAGTGCGGGGTCAGGTCTGGATGGCTACACCTTC. It encodes CASSAGSGLDGYTF.

Worth noting for this clonotype: A much larger clone differs from this one at a single base, so this may be a read error. The genes are TRBV12-3 or TRBV12-4 and TRBJ1-1, with TRBD1 matching 10 bases. This CDR3 is built from 13 residues. J was trimmed by 12 bases and V by 2 bases; bases with no gene match: 6. CDR3 amino acids: CASSLRGQGMTFF. CDR3 DNA sequence: TGTGCCAGCAGTTTAAGGGGACAGGGGATGACTTTCTTT.

This clonotype was counted many times. This chain uses TRBV6-5 with TRBJ2-1; TRBD2 aligns across 8 bases. The CDR3 consists of 15 residues. J was trimmed by 8 bases and V by 0 bases; bases with no gene match: 6. The germline V gene has CDR1 MNHEY and CDR2 SVGAGI. DNA of the CDR3: TGTGCCAGCAGTTACTCGAGCGGGAGCGGCCATGAGCAGTTCTTC. Protein: CASSYSSGSGHEQFF.

This clonotype was picked up a small number of times. The chain recombines TRBV5-1 with TRBJ1-2; TRBD1 matches at 8 bases. Looked up from germline, CDR1 is SGHRS and CDR2 is YFSETQ. The CDR3 is 16 residues long. With V trimmed by 4 bases and J by 1 base, 9 bases remained unmatched. The CDR3 nucleotides read TGCGCCAGCAGCGTGCCCCCGGGACAGGATAACTATGGCTACACCTTC. Translating gives CASSVPPGQDNYGYTF.

In its sample, this clonotype was seen a few times. The chain is built from TRBV30 and TRBJ1-1, with 9 positions matching TRBD1. Germline-derived CDR1 and CDR2 are GTSNPN and SVGIG (reference sequence). The CDR3 length is 14 residues. Trimming took 3 bases from V and 8 from J; bases not matched to a gene: 10. The CDR3 here is CAWRLRDRESEAFF. The CDR3 region has the DNA TGTGCCTGGAGGTTGCGGGACAGGGAGTCCGAAGCTTTCTTT.

The chain couples TRBV27 to TRBJ2-1; D is perhaps TRBD1 or TRBD2 (5 bases each). Trimming took off 5 bases at V and 4 bases at J, with 12 bases between the two ends. This CDR3 region has 14 residues. Germline loops: CDR1 MNHEY, CDR2 SMNVEV (reference sequence). The CDR3 region has the DNA TGTGCCAGCAGTGGGGGAGATCGGTACAATGAGCAGTTCTTC. Translating gives CASSGGDRYNEQFF.

The rearrangement links TRBV6-2 or TRBV6-3 to TRBJ2-3, with D hard to call. Per germline, CDR1 MNHEY and CDR2 SVGEGT. V was clipped by 0 bases and J by 1 base, with 8 bases between them. The CDR3 is 15 amino acids. The CDR3 nucleotides are TGTGCCAGCAGTTACTCGATACCGCGCACAGATACGCAGTATTTT. It encodes CASSYSIPRTDTQYF.

This clonotype came up a few times. This sequence joins TRBV7-9 and TRBJ2-3; D is perhaps TRBD1 (6 bases). The germline V gene has CDR1 SEHNR and CDR2 FQNEAQ (reference sequence). The V and J ends lost 7 bases and 3 bases respectively, with 20 bases between them. This CDR3 contains 16 residues. CDR3 residues: CASNGNQGFGTDTQYF. CDR3 sequence (DNA): TGTGCCAGCAACGGAAACCAGGGGTTTGGAACAGATACGCAGTATTTT.

As to this clonotype: It may be a read error: a sequence one base away is much more abundant. This chain uses TRBV6-5 with TRBJ2-7, with D possibly matching TRBD2 (5 bases). The V end was cut by 6 bases, the J end by 4 bases, with 7 bases between. This CDR3 has 11 amino acids. CDR1 is MNHEY, CDR2 SVGAGI, per germline. The CDR3 reads CASRLAYEQYF. CDR3 bases: TGTGCCAGCAGGTTAGCGTACGAGCAGTACTTC.

This clonotype occurred a few times. J is TRBJ1-3 and V is TRBV28; 9 nucleotides match TRBD1. Germline V lookup: CDR1 MDHEN, CDR2 SYDVKM. CDR3 size: 14 residues. The J segment lost 4 bases and the V segment lost 7 bases, leaving 5 bases of the junction unmatched. This CDR3 reads CASTPGTGGNTIYF. The CDR3 coding sequence is TGTGCCAGCACCCCAGGGACAGGGGGAAACACCATATATTTT.

The sample holds a few counts of this clonotype. The chain links TRBV4-3 to TRBJ2-1; 11 nucleotides match TRBD2. With 4 bases clipped from V and 9 bases from J, the junction kept 11 bases outside the gene matches. The length of the CDR3 is 16 residues. Germline CDR1 reads LGHNA; CDR2 reads YSLEER. This CDR3 is CASSPTGTSGSVEQFF. CDR3 bases: TGCGCCAGCAGCCCAACCGGGACTAGCGGCTCGGTTGAGCAGTTCTTC.

V usage is TRBV19 and J usage is TRBJ1-1, with D possibly matching TRBD1 (6 bases). Trimming cost V 5 bases and J 1 base, with 20 bases left between them. Germline V gives CDR1 LNHDA, CDR2 SQIVND (reference sequence). The CDR3 loop spans 17 amino acids. CDR3 nucleotide sequence: TGTGCCAGTAGTCCTTCCACAGGGCGGGAACCGAACACTGAAGCTTTCTTT. This codes for CASSPSTGREPNTEAFF.

The gene calls are TRBV19 and TRBJ2-6, with unresolved D. CDR3 length equals 14 residues. The V and J ends lost 8 bases and 7 bases respectively, with 15 bases between them. Germline V gives CDR1 LNHDA, CDR2 SQIVND (reference sequence). The CDR3 loop is CASHPTNVANVLTF. CDR3 bases: TGTGCCAGTCACCCCACCAATGTTGCCAACGTCCTGACTTTC.

This clonotype occurred many times. The genes are TRBV29-1 and TRBJ2-3, with a weak D call TRBD1 (6 bases). The CDR3 loop spans 15 amino acids. The V gene lost 6 bases and the J gene lost 0 bases, with 16 bases spanning the gap. Looked up from germline, CDR1 is SQVTM and CDR2 is ANQGSEA. CDR3 sequence reads: CSVEPGEISTDTQYF. The CDR3 DNA reads TGCAGCGTGGAACCAGGGGAAATTAGCACAGATACGCAGTATTTT.

Only a few counts were recorded for this clonotype. The chain uses TRBV18 and TRBJ1-3, with D hard to call. The length of the CDR3 is 15 residues. V was trimmed by 1 base and J by 0 bases, leaving 7 bases between them. Germline CDR1 reads KGHSH; CDR2 reads LQKENI. In DNA, the CDR3 is TGTGCCAGCTCACCACAGGGATCCTCTGGAAACACCATATATTTT. Its translation is CASSPQGSSGNTIYF.

This clonotype has a handful of counts. The J gene is TRBJ2-7, the V gene TRBV6-5, with 7 bases identical to TRBD2. The length of the CDR3 is 13 residues. The junction had 8 bases not matched to a gene; V was cut back by 6 bases and J by 6 bases. The germline CDR1 and CDR2 sequences are MNHEY and SVGAGI. CDR3 sequence: CASRAGVWTEQYF. DNA of the CDR3: TGTGCCAGCAGGGCGGGAGTTTGGACCGAGCAGTACTTC.

This clonotype has a count of ten or more. V usage is TRBV28 and J usage is TRBJ1-2; TRBD1 matches at 12 bases. The germline CDR1 and CDR2 sequences are MDHEN and SYDVKM. This CDR3 is 15 amino acids long. The J segment lost 8 bases and the V segment lost 5 bases, leaving 9 bases of the junction unmatched. The CDR3 loop is CASSAPGQGAPGYTF. The CDR3 DNA is TGTGCCAGCAGTGCCCCGGGACAGGGGGCGCCCGGCTACACCTTC.

This clonotype occurred many times. The chain couples TRBV4-1 to TRBJ2-3; possibly TRBD1 or TRBD2 for D (5 bases each). The CDR3 is made up of 14 amino acids. Trimming took off 3 bases at V and 5 bases at J, with 12 bases between the two ends. CDR1 is MGHRA and CDR2 is YSYEKL in the germline V gene. For the CDR3, the DNA is TGCGCCAGCAGCCAGCTACAGGCGGGAGATACGCAGTATTTT. Encoded protein: CASSQLQAGDTQYF.

This clonotype was counted many times. The CDR3 DNA sequence: TGTGCCAGCTGTCGGAGGCTTGACAATGAGCAGTTCTTC. This sequence encodes CASCRRLDNEQFF. V and J are TRBV6-4 and TRBJ2-1; D perhaps matches TRBD2 (5 bases). Between the trimmed V and J ends, which lost 8 bases and 5 bases, there was a span of 13 bases. The CDR3 is 13 amino acids. Germline loops: CDR1 MRHNA, CDR2 SNTAGT.

This chain uses TRBV7-2 with TRBJ2-7; TRBD1 is a possible D gene (5 bases). The CDR3 contains 12 residues. In germline, CDR1 is SGHTA, CDR2 FQGNSA. Trimming left V 3 bases short and J 6 bases short, with 9 bases between. The CDR3 protein is CASSLDTREQYF. The CDR3 DNA follows: TGTGCCAGCAGCTTGGACACCCGCGAGCAGTACTTC. The variable domain in full, completed from reference TRBV7-2 and TRBJ2-7, reads GAGVSQSPSNKVTEKGKDVELRCDPISGHTALYWYRQSLGQGLEFLIYFQGNSAPDKSGLPSDRFSAERTGGSVSTLTIQRTQQEDSAVYLCASSLDTREQYFGPGTRLTVT.

In this sample, this clonotype turned up a few times. J is TRBJ2-2 and V is TRBV7-6; D is uncertain. In germline, CDR1 is SGHVS, CDR2 FNYEAQ. Trimming took off 2 bases at V and 0 bases at J, with 16 bases between the two ends. CDR3 length: 18 residues. CDR3 in DNA: TGTGCCAGCAGCTTACGAAATCCCGGGCCTTCGAACACCGGGGAGCTGTTTTTT. Protein product: CASSLRNPGPSNTGELFF.

This sequence joins TRBV7-2 and TRBJ2-2, with 9 bases fitting TRBD2. V was pared by 3 bases and J by 6 bases, with 5 bases of the junction left unmatched. This CDR3 comprises 15 residues. Germline V gene sequence: CDR1 SGHTA, CDR2 FQGNSA. The CDR3 spells CASSLVAGGPGELFF. DNA for the CDR3: TGTGCCAGCAGCTTGGTGGCGGGAGGGCCCGGGGAGCTGTTTTTT.

CDR3 loop: CASSQQGYGNTIYF. CDR3 DNA: TGTGCCAGCAGCCAACAGGGATACGGAAACACCATATATTTT. V usage is TRBV5-8 and J usage is TRBJ1-3, with D perhaps matching TRBD1 (6 bases). CDR1 and CDR2 (germline): SGHTS, YDEGEE. Deletions cut 4 bases from V and 4 bases from J, with 12 bases between. The CDR3 loop spans 14 amino acids.

This clonotype was counted ten times or more. This rearrangement joins TRBV20-1 to TRBJ2-3; possible D gene TRBD1, 6 bases. Trimming stripped 3 bases from V and 3 bases from J, with 10 bases between. CDR1 is DFQATT, CDR2 SNEGSKA, per germline (reference sequence). The CDR3 has 13 amino acids. CDR3 amino acids: CSARKDRTDTQYF. For the CDR3, the DNA is TGCAGTGCTAGGAAAGACAGGACAGATACGCAGTATTTT.

This clonotype was found a few times. This chain connects TRBV5-1 to TRBJ2-7; 7 positions agree with TRBD2. The germline CDR1 and CDR2 sequences are SGHRS and YFSETQ. CDR3 length equals 14 residues. The trim removed 2 bases at V and 4 bases at J, leaving 6 bases unmatched. CDR3 in DNA: TGCGCCAGCAGCTTCACTAGCGCGGGGTACGAGCAGTACTTC. It yields the protein CASSFTSAGYEQYF.

This clonotype was seen ten or more times. V is TRBV29-1 and J is TRBJ2-1, with D perhaps matching TRBD1 (6 bases). CDR3 length: 15 amino acids. CDR1 is SQVTM, CDR2 ANQGSEA, per germline. Trimming shortened V by 8 bases and J by 0 bases, and 17 bases separated the two germline ends. The CDR3 reads CSIPGRGSSYNEQFF. The CDR3 region has the DNA TGCAGCATCCCCGGCAGGGGTAGCTCCTACAATGAGCAGTTCTTC.